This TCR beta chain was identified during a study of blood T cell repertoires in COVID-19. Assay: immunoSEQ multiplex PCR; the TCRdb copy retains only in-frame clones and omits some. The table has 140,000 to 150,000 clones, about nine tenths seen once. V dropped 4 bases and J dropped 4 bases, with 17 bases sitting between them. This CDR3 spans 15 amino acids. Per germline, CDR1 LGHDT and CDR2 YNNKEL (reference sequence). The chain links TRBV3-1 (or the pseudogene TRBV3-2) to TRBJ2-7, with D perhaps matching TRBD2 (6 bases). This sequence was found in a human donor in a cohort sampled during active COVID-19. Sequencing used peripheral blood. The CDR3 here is CASSPRGRGLYEQYF. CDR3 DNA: TGTGCCAGCAGCCCGAGAGGAAGGGGACTTTACGAGCAGTACTTC.